This T cell receptor beta chain was retrieved from a study of Tregs in tolerant kidney transplant recipients. Regarding the study as a whole: Biological reproducibility was not directly addressed in this study.

The protocol was immunoSEQ multiplex PCR, while the TCRdb copy is restricted to in-frame clones and leaves out a portion. The sample lists 60,000 to 95,000 clones, roughly 98% seen once, with around 0.5% in the top ten. Concerning this clone: The antigen is undetermined.

Unstimulated Tregs (CD4+CD25+CD127-) and CD4+CD25- non-Tregs were sorted from PBMCs. After removal of 5 bases from V and 6 bases from J, the junction contained 12 bases not matched to a gene. This CDR3 region has 16 residues. From germline, CDR1 is SGHTA and CDR2 FQGTGA. Sequences were derived from CD4+ T cells from blood, sampled before the transplant. The TCR sequence derives from a human donor who received a combined kidney and bone marrow transplant. The chain uses TRBV7-3 and TRBJ2-7; TRBD2 matches at 11 bases. CDR3 sequence (DNA): TGTGCCAGCAGCACCCCCGGGACTAGCGGAGCCAGCGAGCAGTACTTC. Its protein product is CASSTPGTSGASEQYF.